Listed here are 16 T cell receptor beta chains from one sample, sequenced in a study of control samples from healthy donors and cancer patients. Sequenced by immunoSEQ multiplex PCR; TCRdb stores in-frame clones only, minus some. This table holds 110,000 to 150,000 clones, approximately 91% found once. The sequencing sample was made of blood. These receptors were obtained from a man under 40 in good health.

The V and J genes are TRBV27 and TRBJ1-6; maybe TRBD1 (5 bases). Trimming shortened V by 10 bases and J by 10 bases, and 17 bases separated the two germline ends. Germline V CDR1 and CDR2: MNHEY, SMNVEV (reference sequence). This CDR3 is 13 amino acids long. The DNA of the CDR3 is TGTGCCACGGGGGGACCCCTTCGGTCACCCCTCCACTTT. It codes for CATGGPLRSPLHF.

V usage is TRBV6-5 and J usage is TRBJ1-2; a possible D gene is TRBD1 (6 bases). The length of the CDR3 is 13 residues. Trimming left V 6 bases short and J 8 bases short, with 16 bases between. Germline V gives CDR1 MNHEY, CDR2 SVGAGI. DNA for the CDR3: TGTGCCAGCAGATTACAGGGCAGTTCAGGCTACACCTTC. Translating it yields CASRLQGSSGYTF.

The chain's CDR3 is CASSPGRYEQYF. The CDR3 DNA follows: TGTGCCAGCAGTCCAGGTCGGTACGAGCAGTACTTC. This sequence joins TRBV6-6 and TRBJ2-7; D gene unclear. The CDR3 consists of 12 residues. Germline V lookup: CDR1 MNHNY, CDR2 SVGAGI (reference sequence). V was pared by 5 bases and J by 4 bases, with 9 bases between.

The chain is built from TRBV5-4 and TRBJ1-5; D unresolved. V lost 0 bases, J lost 0 bases, and 10 bases lay in between. CDR1 is SGHNT and CDR2 is YYREEE in the germline V gene (reference sequence). The CDR3 totals 16 residues. The CDR3 DNA is TGTGCCAGCAGCTTGGGGACGCCGAATAGCAATCAGCCCCAGCATTTT. Translated: CASSLGTPNSNQPQHF.

The rearrangement joins TRBV7-2 to TRBJ2-5; 7 bases are shared with TRBD1. V trimming: 5 bases; J trimming: 1 base; junction bases outside the gene matches: 7. In germline, CDR1 is SGHTA, CDR2 FQGNSA. The CDR3 runs to 15 residues. The CDR3 here is CASSPGQTFQETQYF. CDR3 coding DNA: TGTGCCAGCAGCCCGGGACAGACTTTCCAAGAGACCCAGTACTTC.

V gene TRBV7-3 combines with J gene TRBJ2-2, with no clear D. This CDR3 has 15 amino acids. The V end lost 0 bases, the J end lost 2 bases, and 7 bases lay between the germline ends. From germline, CDR1 is SGHTA and CDR2 FQGTGA. The CDR3 sequence is CASSLTYGNTGELFF. CDR3 bases: TGTGCCAGCAGCTTAACGTACGGAAACACCGGGGAGCTGTTTTTT. Filled out from reference TRBV7-3 and TRBJ2-2, the complete variable domain reads GAGVSQTPSNKVTEKGKYVELRCDPISGHTALYWYRQSLGQGPEFLIYFQGTGAADDSGLPNDRFFAVRPEGSVSTLKIQRTERGDSAVYLCASSLTYGNTGELFFGEGSRLTVL.

J is TRBJ2-5 and V is TRBV18; 10 bases are shared with TRBD2. Trimming took 6 bases from V and 1 from J; bases not matched to a gene: 2. Germline CDR1 and CDR2: KGHSH and LQKENI. The CDR3 runs 14 residues. The CDR3 DNA follows: TGTGCCAGCTCGAGCGGGAGGGCCCAAGAGACCCAGTACTTC. Its translation: CASSSGRAQETQYF.

V and J are TRBV21-1 and TRBJ2-7; TRBD1 is taken as the D call from the table, unchecked against the DNA. TRBV21-1 is an annotated pseudogene. The CDR3 extends over 14 amino acids. CDR3 coding DNA: TGTGCCAGCAGCCGCGTACAGGGTGACTACGAGCAGTACTTC. This codes for CASSRVQGDYEQYF.

The rearrangement uses TRBV7-9 and TRBJ2-6; TRBD1 matches at 8 bases. Germline assignment: CDR1 SEHNR and CDR2 FQNEAQ (reference sequence). The CDR3 extends over 19 amino acids. V dropped 7 bases and J dropped 2; count of bases not matched to a gene: 16. CDR3 in DNA: TGTGCCAGCATCCATCTACCCCGACAGGGGATAGCTGGGGCCAACGTCCTGACTTTC. Translation gives CASIHLPRQGIAGANVLTF. Variable domain in full (rest from reference TRBV7-9 and TRBJ2-6): DTGVSQNPRHKITKRGQNVTFRCDPISEHNRLYWYRQTLGQGPEFLTYFQNEAQLEKSRLLSDRFSAERPKGSFSTLEIQRTEQGDSAMYLCASIHLPRQGIAGANVLTFGAGSRLTVL.

The chain couples TRBV3-1 (or the pseudogene TRBV3-2) to TRBJ2-2, with 8 bases that match TRBD1. In germline, CDR1 is LGHDT, CDR2 YNNKEL (reference sequence). With 4 bases clipped from V and 3 bases from J, the junction kept 7 bases outside the gene matches. There are 16 residues in the CDR3. For the CDR3, the DNA is TGTGCCAGCAGCCTACTCTGGACAGGGTACACCGGGGAGCTGTTTTTT. This sequence encodes CASSLLWTGYTGELFF.

This sequence joins TRBV9 and TRBJ1-3; D call uncertain. Trimming pared 3 bases from V and 0 bases from J, leaving 13 bases between. Germline V gene lookup returns CDR1 SGDLS and CDR2 YYNGEE. The CDR3 has 16 residues. CDR3 region: CASSELTGYSGNTIYF. The CDR3 DNA follows: TGTGCCAGCAGCGAACTAACGGGATACTCTGGAAACACCATATATTTT. Full variable domain (outside the CDR3, taken from reference TRBV9 and TRBJ1-3): DSGVTQTPKHLITATGQRVTLRCSPRSGDLSVYWYQQSLDQGLQFLIQYYNGEERAKGNILERFSAQQFPDLHSELNLSSLELGDSALYFCASSELTGYSGNTIYFGEGSWLTVV.

The rearrangement links TRBV5-1 to TRBJ2-7; no definite D call. Trimming cost V 3 bases and J 0 bases, with 10 bases left between them. CDR3 length: 14 amino acids. Germline V CDR1 and CDR2: SGHRS, YFSETQ. The CDR3 DNA reads as TGCGCCAGCAGCTGGGTGGGCTCCTCCTACGAGCAGTACTTC. Encoded protein: CASSWVGSSYEQYF. The full variable domain, with the rest looked up from reference TRBV5-1 and TRBJ2-7, is KAGVTQTPRYLIKTRGQQVTLSCSPISGHRSVSWYQQTPGQGLQFLFEYFSETQRNKGNFPGRFSGRQFSNSRSEMNVSTLELGDSALYLCASSWVGSSYEQYFGPGTRLTVT.

The CDR3 loop reads CASSQGLAVVEQFF. The CDR3 DNA follows: TGTGCCAGCAGCCAGGGACTAGCGGTTGTTGAGCAGTTCTTC. This chain uses TRBV7-2 with TRBJ2-1, with TRBD2 identical over 11 bases. From germline, CDR1 is SGHTA and CDR2 FQGNSA. Unmatched junction bases numbered 6, after V lost 5 bases and J lost 9 bases. This CDR3 has 14 residues.

The genes are TRBV27 and TRBJ2-7, with D possibly matching TRBD2 (6 bases). CDR1 is MNHEY and CDR2 is SMNVEV in the germline V gene (reference sequence). The CDR3 consists of 15 residues. Trimming left V 6 bases short and J 3 bases short, with 18 bases between. CDR3 nucleotide sequence: TGTGCCAGCAGCTCTGGCTGGAGGGAAGGCTACGAGCAGTACTTC. Protein product: CASSSGWREGYEQYF.

The genes are TRBV5-5 and TRBJ2-7, with 7 bases identical to TRBD1. CDR3 size: 15 residues. The germline CDR1 and CDR2 sequences are SGHKS and YYEKEE (reference sequence). V dropped 0 bases and J dropped 5; count of bases not matched to a gene: 8. The CDR3 reads CASSLEGGESHEQYF. In DNA form, the CDR3 reads TGTGCCAGCAGCTTGGAAGGGGGCGAATCCCACGAGCAGTACTTC.

This sequence joins TRBV9 and TRBJ2-5; tentative D call: TRBD2 (5 bases). Looked up from germline, CDR1 is SGDLS and CDR2 is YYNGEE. CDR3 length: 14 residues. Trimming stripped 4 bases from V and 1 base from J, with 11 bases between. CDR3 in DNA: TGTGCCAGCAGCTATCTAGCAACCCAAGAGACCCAGTACTTC. As protein: CASSYLATQETQYF.